This TCR beta chain was recorded in a study of blood T cell repertoires in COVID-19. Original processing methods: Reference gene primer amplification yielded estimated nucleated cell counts. Clones were sequenced by immunoSEQ multiplex PCR, and TCRdb holds only the in-frame ones, with some missing. V, J and clone size were drawn from that table, and D and trimming were deduced from the DNA. The data contain 300,000 to 450,000 clones, roughly 87% of them singletons. Trimming stripped 5 bases from V and 3 bases from J, with 13 bases between. There are 14 residues in the CDR3. Per germline, CDR1 SGHVS and CDR2 FNYEAQ. Participants, about 18 to 100 years old, spanned around 26 US areas. Self-reported history from a screening survey and questionnaire set each donor's cohort. The recovered donors of Cohort 3 showed two negative PCRs, clearance, or symptom resolution.

The rearrangement links TRBV7-6 to TRBJ1-1; D may be TRBD1 (5 bases). The sequenced sample was PBMCs or T cells enriched from blood (not recorded which). The clonotype comes from a woman aged 25 to 39 who had recovered from COVID-19. As DNA, the CDR3 is TGTGCCAGCAGCCCCAGGGAAGGGGACACTGAAGCTTTCTTT. Residues: CASSPREGDTEAFF.